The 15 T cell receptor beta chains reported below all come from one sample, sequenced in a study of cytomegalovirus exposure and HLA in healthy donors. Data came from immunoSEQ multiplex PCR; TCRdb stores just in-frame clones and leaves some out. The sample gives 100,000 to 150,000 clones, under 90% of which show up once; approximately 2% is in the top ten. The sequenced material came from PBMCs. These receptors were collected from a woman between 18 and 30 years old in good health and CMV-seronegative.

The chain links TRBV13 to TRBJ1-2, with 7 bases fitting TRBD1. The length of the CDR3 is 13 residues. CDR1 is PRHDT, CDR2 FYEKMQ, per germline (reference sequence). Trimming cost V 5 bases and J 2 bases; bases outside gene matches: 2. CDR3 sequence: CASSTGQNYGYTF. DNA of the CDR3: TGTGCCAGCAGCACGGGACAGAACTATGGCTACACCTTC.

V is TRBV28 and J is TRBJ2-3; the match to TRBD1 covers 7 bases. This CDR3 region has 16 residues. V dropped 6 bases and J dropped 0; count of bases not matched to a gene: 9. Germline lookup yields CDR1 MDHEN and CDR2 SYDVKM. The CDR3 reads CASRSNRGASTDTQYF. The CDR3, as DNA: TGTGCCAGCAGGTCCAACAGGGGTGCTAGCACAGATACGCAGTATTTT.

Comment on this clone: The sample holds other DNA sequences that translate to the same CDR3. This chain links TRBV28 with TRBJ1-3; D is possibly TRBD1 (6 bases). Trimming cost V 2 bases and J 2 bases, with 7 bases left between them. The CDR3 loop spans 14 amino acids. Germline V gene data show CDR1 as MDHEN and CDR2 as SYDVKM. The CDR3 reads CASSLTGTGNTIYF. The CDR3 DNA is TGTGCCAGCAGTTTAACAGGGACTGGAAACACCATATATTTT.

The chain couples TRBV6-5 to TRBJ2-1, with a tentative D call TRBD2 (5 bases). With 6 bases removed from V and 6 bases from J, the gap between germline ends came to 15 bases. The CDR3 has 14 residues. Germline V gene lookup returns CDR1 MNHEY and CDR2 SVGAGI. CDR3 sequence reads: CASRPPGEPNEQFF. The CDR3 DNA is TGTGCCAGCAGGCCTCCCGGGGAGCCCAATGAGCAGTTCTTC.

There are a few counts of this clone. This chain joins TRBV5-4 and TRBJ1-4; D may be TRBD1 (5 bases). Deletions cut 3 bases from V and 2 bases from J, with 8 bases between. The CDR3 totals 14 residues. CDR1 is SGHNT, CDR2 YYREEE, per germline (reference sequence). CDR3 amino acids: CASSSGGTNEKLFF. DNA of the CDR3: TGTGCCAGCAGCTCTGGGGGGACTAATGAAAAACTGTTTTTT.

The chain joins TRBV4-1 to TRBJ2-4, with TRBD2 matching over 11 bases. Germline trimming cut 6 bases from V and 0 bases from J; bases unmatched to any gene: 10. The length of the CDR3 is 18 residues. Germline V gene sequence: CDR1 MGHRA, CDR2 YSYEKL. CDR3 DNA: TGCGCCAGCAGTCGGGGGGTAGCGGGAGGGCCAGCCAAAAACATTCAGTACTTC. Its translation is CASSRGVAGGPAKNIQYF.

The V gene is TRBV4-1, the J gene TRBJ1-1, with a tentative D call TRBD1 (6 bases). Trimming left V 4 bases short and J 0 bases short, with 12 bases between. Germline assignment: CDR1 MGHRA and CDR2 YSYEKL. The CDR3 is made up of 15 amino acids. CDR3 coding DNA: TGCGCCAGCAGCCTCTTGGGGGCCATGAACACTGAAGCTTTCTTT. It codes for CASSLLGAMNTEAFF.

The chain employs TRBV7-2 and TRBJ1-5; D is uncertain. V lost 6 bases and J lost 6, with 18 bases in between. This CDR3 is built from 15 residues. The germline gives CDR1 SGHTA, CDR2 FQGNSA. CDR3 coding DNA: TGTGCCAGCAGTCCCAAAGGCGGGTTCGGTCAGCCCCAGCATTTT. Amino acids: CASSPKGGFGQPQHF.

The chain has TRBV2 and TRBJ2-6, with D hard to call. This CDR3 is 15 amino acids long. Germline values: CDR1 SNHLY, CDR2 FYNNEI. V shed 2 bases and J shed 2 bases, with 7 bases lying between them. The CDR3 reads CASSESLAGANVLTF. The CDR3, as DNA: TGTGCCAGCAGTGAAAGTCTAGCTGGGGCCAACGTCCTGACTTTC.

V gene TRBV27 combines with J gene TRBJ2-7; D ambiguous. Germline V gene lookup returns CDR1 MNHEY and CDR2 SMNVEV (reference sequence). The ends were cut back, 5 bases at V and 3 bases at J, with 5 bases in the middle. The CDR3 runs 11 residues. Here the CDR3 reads CASSPHYEQYF. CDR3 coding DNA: TGTGCCAGCAGTCCACACTACGAGCAGTACTTC.

CDR3 nucleotide sequence: TGTGCCAGCAGTAATTCAGGGGGTGCCTACTATGGCTACACCTTC. It yields the protein CASSNSGGAYYGYTF. This chain connects TRBV6-5 to TRBJ1-2; 7 bases line up with TRBD1. V was clipped by 5 bases and J by 3 bases; unmatched bases: 9. Germline CDR1 and CDR2: MNHEY and SVGAGI. This CDR3 region has 15 residues.

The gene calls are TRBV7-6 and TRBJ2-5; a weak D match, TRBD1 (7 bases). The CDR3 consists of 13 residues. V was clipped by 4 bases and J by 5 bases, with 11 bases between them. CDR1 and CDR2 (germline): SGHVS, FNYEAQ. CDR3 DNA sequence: TGTGCCAGCAGCTCGACAGGGAGGGAGACCCAGTACTTC. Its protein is CASSSTGRETQYF.

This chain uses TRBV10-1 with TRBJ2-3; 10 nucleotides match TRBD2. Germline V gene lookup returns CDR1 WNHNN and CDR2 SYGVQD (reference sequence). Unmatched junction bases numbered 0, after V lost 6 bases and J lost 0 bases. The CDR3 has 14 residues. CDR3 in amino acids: CASRGLASTDTQYF. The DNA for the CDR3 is TGCGCCAGCAGGGGACTAGCGAGCACAGATACGCAGTATTTT.

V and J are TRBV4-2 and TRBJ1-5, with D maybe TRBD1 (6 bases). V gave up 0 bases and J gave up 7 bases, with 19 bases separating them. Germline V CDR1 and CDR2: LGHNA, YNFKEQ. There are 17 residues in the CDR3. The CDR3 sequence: CASSQDPWTVLKQPQHF. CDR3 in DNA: TGTGCCAGCAGCCAAGACCCCTGGACAGTCTTAAAACAGCCCCAGCATTTT.

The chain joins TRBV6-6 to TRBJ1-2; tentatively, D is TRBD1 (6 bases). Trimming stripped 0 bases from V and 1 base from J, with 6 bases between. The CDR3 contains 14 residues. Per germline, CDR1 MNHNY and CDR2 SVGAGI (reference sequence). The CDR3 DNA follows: TGTGCCAGCAGTTACTCGGACAGTAACTATGGCTACACCTTC. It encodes CASSYSDSNYGYTF.